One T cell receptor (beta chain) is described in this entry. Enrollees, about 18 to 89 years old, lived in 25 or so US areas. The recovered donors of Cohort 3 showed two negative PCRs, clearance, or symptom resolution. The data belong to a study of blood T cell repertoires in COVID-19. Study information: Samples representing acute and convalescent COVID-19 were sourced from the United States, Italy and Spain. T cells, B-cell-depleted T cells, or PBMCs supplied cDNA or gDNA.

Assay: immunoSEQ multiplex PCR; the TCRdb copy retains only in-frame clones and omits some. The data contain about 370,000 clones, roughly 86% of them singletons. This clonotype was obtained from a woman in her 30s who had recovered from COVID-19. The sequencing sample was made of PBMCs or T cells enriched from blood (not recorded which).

DNA for the CDR3: TGTGCCAGCACCCCCGGGAACAGGGGAGGCTACACCTTC. Its translation is CASTPGNRGGYTF. The chain combines TRBV9 with TRBJ1-2; 7 bases fit TRBD1. This CDR3 is built from 13 residues. Trimming cost V 6 bases and J 8 bases; bases outside gene matches: 10. Germline V lookup: CDR1 SGDLS, CDR2 YYNGEE. The variable domain in full, completed from reference TRBV9 and TRBJ1-2, reads DSGVTQTPKHLITATGQRVTLRCSPRSGDLSVYWYQQSLDQGLQFLIQYYNGEERAKGNILERFSAQQFPDLHSELNLSSLELGDSALYFCASTPGNRGGYTFGSGTRLTVV.